The 24 T cell receptor beta chains below were found in one sample sequenced in a study of T-cell memory formation after mild COVID-19. TCRdb analysed the 5' RACE reads with MiXCR anew, one entry per CDR3 protein. This table holds some 120,000 distinct CDR3 sequences, around 15% found once. What was sequenced was PBMCs or a T cell subset sorted from them (not recorded which). Receptors originate from a man younger than 35 who had mild COVID-19 (a few samples of this study predate the infection). Cell type and time point are not known.

A few counts support this clonotype. The V and J genes are TRBV24-1 and TRBJ2-1, with D perhaps TRBD1 or TRBD2 (5 bases each). Trimming stripped 10 bases from V and 6 bases from J, with 18 bases between. The V gene's germline CDR1 is KGHDR and CDR2 SFDVKD. The CDR3 contains 14 residues. The chain's CDR3 is CATSRGLLGNEQFF. As DNA, the CDR3 is TGTGCCACATCCCGGGGCCTCCTAGGCAATGAGCAGTTCTTC.

A word on this clonotype: Germline and junction disagree at one end, which may indicate a read error. The gene calls are TRBV2 and TRBJ2-3; maybe TRBD1 (5 bases). The germline CDR1 and CDR2 sequences are SNHLY and FYNNEI. This CDR3 is built from 14 residues. This CDR3 is CDSSVQGAQDTQYF. CDR3 bases: TGTGACAGCAGTGTACAAGGGGCCCAAGATACGCAGTATTTT.

The chain links TRBV9 to TRBJ2-3; D possibly matches TRBD1 or TRBD2 (5 bases each). CDR3 length: 15 amino acids. V gave up 3 bases and J gave up 0 bases, with 11 bases separating them. Germline lookup yields CDR1 SGDLS and CDR2 YYNGEE. The chain's CDR3 is CASSARDRSTDTQYF. DNA of the CDR3: TGTGCCAGCAGCGCCCGGGACCGCAGCACAGATACGCAGTATTTT.

This clonotype was seen ten or more times. This chain connects TRBV4-3 to TRBJ2-7, with D possibly TRBD1 on 5 matching bases. With 0 bases removed from V and 2 bases from J, the gap between germline ends came to 11 bases. The CDR3 loop spans 15 amino acids. Germline CDR1 and CDR2: LGHNA and YSLEER. The CDR3 protein is CASSQELQVPYEQYF. CDR3 nucleotide sequence: TGCGCCAGCAGCCAAGAATTACAGGTCCCCTACGAGCAGTACTTC.

This clonotype was recorded a few times. The chain recombines TRBV5-1 with TRBJ1-4; D remains unclear. This CDR3 contains 14 residues. Germline V gene sequence: CDR1 SGHRS, CDR2 YFSETQ. V was cut by 4 bases and J by 7 bases, with 14 bases left in between. CDR3 residues: CASSRAPGGEKLFF. The CDR3 bases are TGCGCCAGCAGCCGAGCGCCCGGCGGTGAAAAACTGTTTTTT.

This clonotype was detected only a few times. J is TRBJ1-5 and V is TRBV24-1; the D gene is possibly TRBD1 (6 bases). The CDR3 has 13 residues. Trimming removed 6 bases from V and 5 bases from J, with 10 bases in between. Germline loops: CDR1 KGHDR, CDR2 SFDVKD. The CDR3, as DNA: TGTGCCACCAGTCGACAGGAACATCAGCCCCAGCATTTT. The encoded protein is CATSRQEHQPQHF.

This clonotype is medium-sized within its sample. The chain is built from TRBV12-3 or TRBV12-4 and TRBJ2-3, with no clear D. V lost 0 bases to trimming and J lost 3 bases, with 13 bases between them. The CDR3 has 16 amino acids. As DNA, the CDR3 is TGTGCCAGCAGTTTAGCGCTGGATGGGGTAACAGATACGCAGTATTTT. Its protein is CASSLALDGVTDTQYF.

This chain joins TRBV28 and TRBJ1-1; maybe TRBD1 (5 bases). The CDR3 is made up of 15 amino acids. Trimming cost V 2 bases and J 10 bases, with 20 bases left between them. Germline V gene data show CDR1 as MDHEN and CDR2 as SYDVKM. The CDR3: CASSLATGTGRGAFF. DNA of the CDR3: TGTGCCAGCAGTTTAGCCACCGGGACGGGGCGGGGAGCTTTCTTT.

V is TRBV5-6 and J is TRBJ2-7; no clear D. V was cut by 0 bases and J by 3 bases, with 7 bases left in between. The CDR3 sequence is 13 residues long. CDR1 and CDR2 from the germline V gene are SGHDT and YYEEEE. CDR3 nucleotide sequence: TGTGCCAGCAGCTTGGGCCGTATCTACGAGCAGTACGTC. Amino acids: CASSLGRIYEQYV.

This clonotype was counted between two and nine times. The chain combines TRBV20-1 with TRBJ2-3, with D possibly being TRBD2 (7 bases). V lost 1 base, J lost 6 bases, and 11 bases lay in between. The CDR3 has 13 amino acids. The V gene's germline CDR1 is DFQATT and CDR2 SNEGSKA (reference sequence). CDR3 DNA sequence: TGCAGTGCTAGAGTCAAGGGGGGGGATACGCAGTATTTT. It specifies CSARVKGGDTQYF.

The table lists this clonotype with a few counts. Compared with germline, one end of the junction differs, possibly owing to a read error. The V gene is TRBV7-2, the J gene TRBJ2-2; D may be TRBD1 or TRBD2 (6 bases each). Germline V lookup: CDR1 SGHTA, CDR2 FQGNSA. CDR3 length: 12 residues. The CDR3 protein is CASQVMEGGLFF. Here the CDR3 DNA reads TGTGCCAGCCAAGTGATGGAGGGGGGGCTGTTTTTT.

The V call is TRBV5-6, the J call TRBJ2-4; a weak D match, TRBD1 (5 bases). Trimming took off 3 bases at V and 5 bases at J, with 12 bases between the two ends. Germline V gene sequence: CDR1 SGHDT, CDR2 YYEEEE. The CDR3 extends over 14 amino acids. The DNA of the CDR3 is TGTGCCAGCAGCTACCGACAGCCCCAAAACATTCAGTACTTC. Translation gives CASSYRQPQNIQYF.

This clonotype showed up just a few times. The V gene is TRBV21-1, the J gene TRBJ2-1; the table's D call, TRBD1, has no DNA check behind it. TRBV21-1 is a documented pseudogene. This CDR3 comprises 13 residues. For the CDR3, the DNA is TGTGCCAGCCCGGGACAGCCGTATAATGAGCAGTTCTTC. Its protein is CASPGQPYNEQFF.

This chain joins TRBV11-2 and TRBJ2-1; 7 positions agree with TRBD1. Per germline, CDR1 SGHAT and CDR2 FQNNGV. The junction had 4 bases not matched to a gene; V was cut back by 2 bases and J by 6 bases. This CDR3 region has 14 residues. CDR3 DNA sequence: TGTGCCAGCAGCTTAAATCCAGGGGGCAATGAGCAGTTCTTC. Encoded protein: CASSLNPGGNEQFF.

The sample holds many counts of this clonotype. The rearrangement joins TRBV18 to TRBJ2-5, with D unclear. V was pared by 0 bases and J by 1 base, with 6 bases between. CDR1 and CDR2 from the germline V gene are KGHSH and LQKENI. The CDR3 is made up of 14 amino acids. This CDR3 reads CASSPPGSQETQYF. CDR3 coding DNA: TGTGCCAGCTCACCACCGGGCAGCCAAGAGACCCAGTACTTC.

In its sample, this clonotype was seen a few times. Here the CDR3 DNA reads TGTGCCACACGGACTAGCGGGGGGGCGAGCTCCTACGAGCAGTACGTC. Protein product: CATRTSGGASSYEQYV. The chain combines TRBV27 with TRBJ2-7, with TRBD2 matching 15 bases. With 10 bases clipped from V and 0 bases from J, the junction kept 7 bases outside the gene matches. The CDR3 totals 16 residues. CDR1 is MNHEY, CDR2 SMNVEV, per germline (reference sequence).

This clonotype showed up just a few times. The CDR3 protein is CSAVTGGVLETQYF. The CDR3 bases are TGCAGTGCTGTGACAGGGGGGGTTTTAGAGACCCAGTACTTC. The V gene is TRBV20-1, the J gene TRBJ2-5, with 9 nucleotides matching TRBD1. The V gene's germline CDR1 is DFQATT and CDR2 SNEGSKA (reference sequence). Losses at the gene ends were 5 bases for V and 4 bases for J; bases not matched to a gene: 8. The length of the CDR3 is 14 residues.

The CDR3 loop reads CASEVSGANVLTF. CDR3 nucleotides: TGTGCCAGCGAGGTGTCTGGGGCCAACGTCCTGACTTTC. J is TRBJ2-6 and V is TRBV7-9; D is ambiguous. Trimming cost V 8 bases and J 1 base, with 6 bases left between them. CDR1 is SEHNR, CDR2 FQNEAQ, per germline (reference sequence). The length of the CDR3 is 13 residues.

The V gene is TRBV3-1, the J gene TRBJ2-3; the match to TRBD1 covers 7 bases. Trimming removed 4 bases from V and 0 bases from J; junction bases left unmatched: 4. Germline V lookup: CDR1 LGHDT, CDR2 YNNKEL (reference sequence). The CDR3 has 15 residues. CDR3 amino acids: CASSPTGTSTDTQYF. The CDR3 bases are TGTGCCAGCAGCCCGACAGGGACAAGCACAGATACGCAGTATTTT.

This clonotype showed up just a few times. V and J are TRBV5-1 and TRBJ1-3, with 8 bases lining up with TRBD1. Germline V gene data show CDR1 as SGHRS and CDR2 as YFSETQ. This CDR3 is built from 16 residues. J lost 3 bases, V lost 0 bases, and 5 bases had no gene match. CDR3 in DNA: TGCGCCAGCAGCTTGGTAGGACAGGGCTTTGGAAACACCATATATTTT. Amino acid sequence: CASSLVGQGFGNTIYF.

The genes are TRBV14 and TRBJ2-1; D perhaps matches TRBD1 (6 bases). This CDR3 comprises 14 residues. V was trimmed by 1 base and J by 6 bases, leaving 10 bases between them. Germline V lookup: CDR1 SGHDN, CDR2 FVKESK. The CDR3 region is CASSQVGGSNEQFF. In DNA form, the CDR3 reads TGTGCCAGCAGCCAAGTAGGGGGTAGCAATGAGCAGTTCTTC.

This chain connects TRBV18 to TRBJ2-7; 10 positions match TRBD2. CDR1 is KGHSH and CDR2 is LQKENI in the germline V gene. This CDR3 region has 16 residues. J gave up 11 bases and V 3 bases, and 16 bases lay outside the gene matches. The CDR3 protein is CASSPPVGTSGEQKYV. CDR3 DNA sequence: TGTGCCAGCTCACCTCCGGTGGGTACTAGCGGGGAACAGAAGTACGTC.

The genes are TRBV5-6 and TRBJ2-7; 7 positions match TRBD1. V lost 1 base and J lost 8; bases outside the gene matches: 6. The CDR3 loop spans 13 amino acids. Per the germline V gene, CDR1 is SGHDT and CDR2 is YYEEEE. This chain's CDR3 is CASSLPPTGKQYF. The CDR3 DNA is TGTGCCAGCAGCTTGCCCCCGACAGGGAAGCAGTACTTC.

The CDR3 region has the DNA TGTGCCAGCAGTTTACGGTTGTCTAATGAAAAACTGTTTTTT. Amino acids: CASSLRLSNEKLFF. This sequence joins TRBV12-3 or TRBV12-4 and TRBJ1-4; D not certain. The CDR3 sequence is 14 residues long. Trimming shortened V by 2 bases and J by 3 bases, and 7 bases separated the two germline ends.